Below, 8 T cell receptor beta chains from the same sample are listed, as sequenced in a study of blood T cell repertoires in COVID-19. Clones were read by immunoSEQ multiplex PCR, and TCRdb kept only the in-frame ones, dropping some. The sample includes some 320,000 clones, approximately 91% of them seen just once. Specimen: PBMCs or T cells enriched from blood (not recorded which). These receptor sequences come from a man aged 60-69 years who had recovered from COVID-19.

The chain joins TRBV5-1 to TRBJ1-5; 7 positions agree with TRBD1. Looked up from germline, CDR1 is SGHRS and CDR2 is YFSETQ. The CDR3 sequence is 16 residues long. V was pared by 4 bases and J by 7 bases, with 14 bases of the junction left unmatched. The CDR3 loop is CASSLGSGDSGQPQHF. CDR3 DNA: TGCGCCAGCAGCCTAGGGTCTGGGGACAGCGGCCAGCCCCAGCATTTT. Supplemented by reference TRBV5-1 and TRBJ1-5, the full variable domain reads KAGVTQTPRYLIKTRGQQVTLSCSPISGHRSVSWYQQTPGQGLQFLFEYFSETQRNKGNFPGRFSGRQFSNSRSEMNVSTLELGDSALYLCASSLGSGDSGQPQHFGDGTRLSIL.

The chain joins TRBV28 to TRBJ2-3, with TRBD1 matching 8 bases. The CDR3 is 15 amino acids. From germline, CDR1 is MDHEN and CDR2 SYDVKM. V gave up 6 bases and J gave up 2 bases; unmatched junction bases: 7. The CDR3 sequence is CASRRQGISTDTQYF. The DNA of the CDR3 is TGTGCCAGCAGGAGACAGGGGATTTCCACAGATACGCAGTATTTT.

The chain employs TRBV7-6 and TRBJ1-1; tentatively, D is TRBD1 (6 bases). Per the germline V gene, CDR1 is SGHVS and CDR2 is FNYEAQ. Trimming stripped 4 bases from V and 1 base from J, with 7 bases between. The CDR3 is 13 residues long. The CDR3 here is CASSSQGNTEAFF. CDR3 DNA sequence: TGTGCCAGCAGCTCACAGGGGAACACTGAAGCTTTCTTT.

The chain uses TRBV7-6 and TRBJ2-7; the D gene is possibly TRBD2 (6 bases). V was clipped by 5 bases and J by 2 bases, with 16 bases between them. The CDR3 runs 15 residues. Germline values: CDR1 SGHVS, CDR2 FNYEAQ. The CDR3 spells CASSGDTRGTYEQYF. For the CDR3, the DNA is TGTGCCAGCAGCGGAGACACCCGGGGGACCTACGAGCAGTACTTC.

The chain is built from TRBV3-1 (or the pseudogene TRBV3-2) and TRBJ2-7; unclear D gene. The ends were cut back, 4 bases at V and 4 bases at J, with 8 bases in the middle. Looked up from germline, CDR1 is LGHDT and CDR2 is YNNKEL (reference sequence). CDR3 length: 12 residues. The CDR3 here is CASSLTEYEQYF. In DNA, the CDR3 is TGTGCCAGCAGCCTTACAGAGTACGAGCAGTACTTC.

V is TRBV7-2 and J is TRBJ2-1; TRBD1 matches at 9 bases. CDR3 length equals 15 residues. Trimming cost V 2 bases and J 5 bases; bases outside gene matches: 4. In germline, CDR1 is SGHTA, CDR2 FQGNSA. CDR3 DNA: TGTGCCAGCAGCTTATGGGACAGGGCTGACAATGAGCAGTTCTTC. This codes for CASSLWDRADNEQFF.

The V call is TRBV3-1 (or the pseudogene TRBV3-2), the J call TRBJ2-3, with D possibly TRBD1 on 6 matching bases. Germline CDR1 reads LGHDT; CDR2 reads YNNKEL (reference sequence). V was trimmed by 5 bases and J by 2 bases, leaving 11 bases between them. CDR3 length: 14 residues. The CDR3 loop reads CASSVDSITDTQYF. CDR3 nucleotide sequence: TGTGCCAGCAGCGTGGACAGCATCACAGATACGCAGTATTTT.

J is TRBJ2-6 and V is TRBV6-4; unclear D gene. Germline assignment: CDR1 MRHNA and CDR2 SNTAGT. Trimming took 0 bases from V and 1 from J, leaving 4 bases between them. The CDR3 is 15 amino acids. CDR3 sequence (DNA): TGTGCCAGCAGTGACTCTAGATCTGGGGCCAACGTCCTGACTTTC. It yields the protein CASSDSRSGANVLTF.